A selection of T cell receptor beta chains follows, all from one sample in a study of blood T cell repertoires in COVID-19. Produced via immunoSEQ multiplex PCR; TCRdb's table is partial and in-frame only. Here the sample spans under 250,000 clones, around 84% being singletons. The sequenced material came from peripheral blood. The receptors derive from a man aged 50 to 60 who had recovered from COVID-19. Each CDR3 is given with its conserved first and last residue. D genes are given only for firm matches. Clone size is shown for a subset of rows, as once, few, many or a class of expanded clone.

>NA|TRBD2|TRBJ2-5|TRBV5-5
CASSPRVAGGPETQYF
TGTGCCAGCAGCCCCAGGGTAGCGGGAGGGCCAGAGACCCAGTACTTC
>NA|NA|TRBJ2-7|TRBV28
CASSVTPRRYEQYF
TGTGCCAGCAGTGTAACTCCCCGGCGGTACGAGCAGTACTTC
>NA|NA|TRBJ2-4|TRBV18
CASSPFGGALNIQYF
TGTGCCAGCTCACCATTTGGAGGGGCCTTAAACATTCAGTACTTC
>once|NA|TRBJ1-4|TRBV6-5
CASREGPSNEKLFF
TGTGCCAGCAGGGAGGGACCCAGTAATGAAAAACTGTTTTTT
>NA|NA|TRBJ2-3|TRBV5-1
CASSLGSSPDTQYF
TGCGCCAGCAGCTTGGGTTCTAGCCCAGATACGCAGTATTTT
>few|TRBD1|TRBJ2-7|TRBV28
CASSLSGTGINEQYF
TGTGCCAGCAGTTTAAGCGGGACAGGGATCAACGAGCAGTACTTC
>once|NA|TRBJ1-1|TRBV5-1
CASSLEPKNTEAFF
TGCGCCAGCAGCTTGGAACCTAAGAACACTGAAGCTTTCTTT
>many|NA|TRBJ1-2|TRBV5-1
CASSLGQPEVGYGYTF
TGCGCCAGCAGCTTGGGACAGCCCGAGGTGGGGTATGGCTACACCTTC
>NA|NA|TRBJ2-7|TRBV15
CATSPTKADLEEQYF
TGTGCCACCAGCCCCACTAAAGCGGATCTAGAGGAGCAGTACTTC
>NA|NA|TRBJ1-5|TRBV5-1
CASSLALADVRVQGWNQPQHF
TGCGCCAGCAGCTTGGCCCTGGCCGACGTACGGGTACAGGGATGGAATCAGCCCCAGCATTTT
>NA|TRBD1|TRBJ1-6|TRBV27
CASSRGTGANSPLHF
TGTGCCAGCAGTAGAGGGACAGGGGCAAATTCACCCCTCCACTTT
>NA|NA|TRBJ1-2|TRBV3-1/TRBV3-2
CASSPTSTVYRYGYTF
TGTGCCAGCAGCCCTACGTCGACAGTGTACCGGTATGGCTACACCTTC
>NA|TRBD1|TRBJ1-2|TRBV28
CASSFLDRGLGYTF
TGTGCCAGCAGTTTTCTCGACAGGGGCTTGGGCTACACCTTC
>few|NA|TRBJ1-3|TRBV30
CAYTTGGLNTIYF
TGTGCCTACACTACGGGGGGTCTAAACACCATATATTTT
>NA|TRBD1|TRBJ2-2|TRBV29-1
CSARDRDAGELFF
TGCAGCGCCCGGGACAGGGACGCGGGGGAGCTGTTTTTT
>NA|TRBD1|TRBJ1-2|TRBV6-5
CASADRGYGYTF
TGTGCCAGCGCCGACAGGGGCTATGGCTACACCTTC
>NA|NA|TRBJ2-3|TRBV5-6
CASSLARDLITDTQYF
TGTGCCAGCAGCTTGGCCCGGGACTTGATCACAGATACGCAGTATTTT
>NA|NA|TRBJ2-7|TRBV7-9
CASSLASGAAGAYEQYF
TGTGCCAGCAGCTTAGCGTCAGGGGCGGCGGGAGCCTACGAGCAGTACTTC
>NA|TRBD1|TRBJ2-1|TRBV4-1
CASSQGDRDVYNEQFF
TGCGCCAGCAGCCAAGGAGACAGGGACGTCTACAATGAGCAGTTCTTC
>NA|NA|TRBJ2-2|TRBV19
CASSIQQSGELFF
TGTGCCAGTAGTATCCAACAGTCCGGGGAGCTGTTTTTT
>NA|NA|TRBJ1-5|TRBV6-5
CASSSLRRLQNQPQHF
TGTGCCAGCAGTTCCCTCCGGAGACTTCAAAATCAGCCCCAGCATTTT
>NA|TRBD2|TRBJ2-2|TRBV29-1
CSVEGGRGRGELFF
TGCAGCGTTGAAGGTGGGAGGGGCCGTGGGGAGCTGTTTTTT
>once|NA|TRBJ2-3|TRBV18
CASSSDSPSTDTQYF
TGTGCCAGCTCATCCGACAGCCCTAGCACAGATACGCAGTATTTT
>once|NA|TRBJ2-5|TRBV7-9
CASSPQGRETQYF
TGTGCCAGCAGCCCACAGGGTCGAGAGACCCAGTACTTC
>few|NA|TRBJ2-5|TRBV3-1/TRBV3-2
CASSPLSGKETQYF
TGTGCCAGCAGCCCCCTGAGCGGAAAAGAGACCCAGTACTTC
>NA|NA|TRBJ1-5|TRBV6-5
CASRRGQRDQPQHF
TGTGCCAGCAGAAGGGGCCAGCGGGATCAGCCCCAGCATTTT
>NA|NA|TRBJ1-1|TRBV5-1
CASSRTGRGTEAFF
TGCGCCAGCAGCAGAACGGGGCGGGGGACTGAAGCTTTCTTT
>few|TRBD1|TRBJ1-2|TRBV27
CASSAALGQGRYGYTF
TGTGCCAGCAGTGCCGCCCTGGGACAGGGTCGCTATGGCTACACCTTC
>once|NA|TRBJ1-2|TRBV12-3/TRBV12-4
CASSSRQRYGYTF
TGTGCCAGCAGTTCTAGACAGCGCTATGGCTACACCTTC
>NA|TRBD2|TRBJ2-5|TRBV11-2
CASRQREGVQETQYF
TGTGCCAGCAGGCAAAGGGAGGGAGTCCAAGAGACCCAGTACTTC
>NA|NA|TRBJ2-5|TRBV5-1
CASSLAAGLQETQYF
TGCGCCAGCAGCTTGGCGGCAGGGCTACAAGAGACCCAGTACTTC
>NA|NA|TRBJ2-1|TRBV2
CASSSTDRRFF
TGTGCCAGCAGTTCGACAGATCGGAGGTTCTTC
>NA|TRBD2|TRBJ2-1|TRBV2
CASNRLAGGLGDEQFF
TGTGCCAGCAACCGACTAGCGGGAGGCCTGGGGGATGAGCAGTTCTTC
>NA|NA|TRBJ1-1|TRBV5-1
CASSFLGENTEAFF
TGCGCCAGCAGCTTTTTAGGAGAGAACACTGAAGCTTTCTTT
>NA|TRBD2|TRBJ2-2|TRBV3-1/TRBV3-2
CASSPWTSGKRNTGELFF
TGTGCCAGCAGCCCCTGGACTAGCGGGAAAAGGAACACCGGGGAGCTGTTTTTT
>NA|NA|TRBJ1-6|TRBV5-1
CASSFAGESSYNSPLHF
TGCGCCAGCAGCTTCGCCGGGGAAAGCTCCTATAATTCACCCCTCCACTTT
>NA|TRBD1|TRBJ1-4|TRBV5-4
CASSLRMAGGGEKLFF
TGTGCCAGCAGCCTACGTATGGCAGGGGGCGGTGAAAAACTGTTTTTT
>NA|NA|TRBJ2-3|TRBV7-4
CASSLVSSDRRTDTQYF
TGTGCCAGCAGCTTAGTTTCTAGCGACAGACGGACAGATACGCAGTATTTT
>once|NA|TRBJ2-7|TRBV27
CASSLSDIYEQYF
TGTGCCAGCAGTTTATCAGACATCTACGAGCAGTACTTC
>NA|NA|TRBJ2-2|TRBV29-1
CSVVTGLTGELFF
TGCAGCGTTGTTACAGGGCTCACCGGGGAGCTGTTTTTT
>NA|NA|TRBJ1-4|TRBV28
CASSFSGKNEKLFF
TGTGCCAGCAGTTTTTCAGGAAAAAATGAAAAACTGTTTTTT
>NA|TRBD2|TRBJ2-7|TRBV18
CASSPQRGGRAHEQYF
TGTGCCAGCTCACCGCAACGTGGCGGGAGGGCCCACGAGCAGTACTTC
>NA|TRBD1|TRBJ1-6|TRBV28
CASSIGGTGYSPLHF
TGTGCCAGCAGTATAGGTGGGACAGGGTATTCACCCCTCCACTTT
>NA|NA|TRBJ2-1|TRBV27
CASSAPGLSNEQFF
TGTGCCAGCAGCGCCCCGGGACTTAGCAATGAGCAGTTCTTC
>few|TRBD1|TRBJ2-7|TRBV2
CASTLTGVNEQYF
TGTGCCAGCACCCTTACAGGGGTTAACGAGCAGTACTTC
>once|TRBD1|TRBJ1-1|TRBV19
CASSIKGADTEAFF
TGTGCCAGTAGTATAAAGGGGGCGGATACTGAAGCTTTCTTT
>NA|NA|TRBJ2-1|TRBV7-8
CASSLVGGNAYNEQFF
TGTGCCAGCAGCTTAGTAGGCGGAAATGCCTACAATGAGCAGTTCTTC
>NA|NA|TRBJ1-4|TRBV28
CASSFLGGKLFF
TGTGCCAGCAGTTTTCTCGGAGGAAAACTGTTTTTT
>many|NA|TRBJ2-7|TRBV5-5
CASSLGSGAEFYEQYF
TGTGCCAGCAGCTTGGGGTCGGGAGCTGAGTTCTACGAGCAGTACTTC
>NA|TRBD2|TRBJ2-1|TRBV6-5
CASSSPGLATDEQFF
TGTGCCAGCAGTTCCCCGGGACTAGCTACTGATGAGCAGTTCTTC